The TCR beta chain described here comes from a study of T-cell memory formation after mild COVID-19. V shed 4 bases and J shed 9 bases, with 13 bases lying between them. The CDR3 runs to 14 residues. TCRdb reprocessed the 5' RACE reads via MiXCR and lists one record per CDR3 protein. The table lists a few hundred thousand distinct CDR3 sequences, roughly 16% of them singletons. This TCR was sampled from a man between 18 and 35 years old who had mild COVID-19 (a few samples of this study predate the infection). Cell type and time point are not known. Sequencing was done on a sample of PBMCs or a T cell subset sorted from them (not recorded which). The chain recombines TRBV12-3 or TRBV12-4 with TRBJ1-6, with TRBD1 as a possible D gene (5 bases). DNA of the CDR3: TGTGCCAGCAGTTGGGGCCTTTCGGCTTCACCCCTCCACTTT. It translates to CASSWGLSASPLHF.